Following are 18 T cell receptor beta chains from one sample sequenced in a study of CD8+CD57+ T cells in acquired aplastic anemia. Genomic DNA constituted the template upon which TCR beta VDJ and CDR3 profiling was performed. From the reads, TCRdb called clonotypes with MiXCR, one entry per CDR3 protein. Found here are 90,000 to 130,000 distinct CDR3 sequences, 51% of them singletons; the top ten hold roughly 31%. The sample was sorted CD4+, CD8+, or CD8+CD57+ T cells (not recorded which) from PBMCs. The receptors shown here come from a human donor in good health, serving as a control.

This chain joins TRBV25-1 and TRBJ2-7, with 7 bases that match TRBD1. The CDR3 spans 15 residues. Germline V gene lookup returns CDR1 MGHDK and CDR2 SYGVNS. The ends lost 0 bases at V and 4 bases at J; junction bases unmatched: 6. Written as DNA, the CDR3 is TGTGCCAGCAGTGAATACGTGGGACAGACTTACGAGCAGTACTTC. Protein sequence: CASSEYVGQTYEQYF.

This clonotype was counted only a few times. The V call is TRBV2, the J call TRBJ2-7; a possible D gene is TRBD1 (6 bases). The germline gives CDR1 SNHLY, CDR2 FYNNEI. The CDR3 is made up of 15 amino acids. Trimming shortened V by 4 bases and J by 6 bases, and 19 bases separated the two germline ends. CDR3 sequence reads: CASSAGDIVGIEQYF. As DNA, the CDR3 is TGTGCCAGCAGTGCCGGGGACATTGTAGGAATCGAGCAGTACTTC.

In its sample, this clonotype was seen many times. The chain links TRBV6-1 to TRBJ1-2; no clear D. The CDR3 is made up of 12 amino acids. Trimming took 8 bases from V and 4 from J, leaving 11 bases between them. Germline V gene lookup returns CDR1 MNHNS and CDR2 SASEGT. The CDR3 region has the DNA TGTGCCAGCGCGGCCGAGACCTATGGCTACACCTTC. Translation gives CASAAETYGYTF.

The V gene is TRBV4-2, the J gene TRBJ2-1; 13 nucleotides align to TRBD2. V trimming: 4 bases; J trimming: 5 bases; junction bases outside the gene matches: 5. The germline V gene has CDR1 LGHNA and CDR2 YNFKEQ. The CDR3 contains 16 residues. The CDR3 region has the DNA TGTGCCAGCAGCCCGACTAGCGGGGGGCGCAACAATGAGCAGTTCTTC. Translation: CASSPTSGGRNNEQFF.

J is TRBJ1-6 and V is TRBV25-1; the D gene is possibly TRBD1 (5 bases). V lost 6 bases to trimming and J lost 10 bases, with 16 bases between them. The CDR3 contains 14 residues. Germline values: CDR1 MGHDK, CDR2 SYGVNS. The CDR3 sequence: CASSPGTRGSPLHF. In DNA, the CDR3 is TGTGCCAGCAGCCCAGGGACTCGCGGATCACCCCTCCACTTT.

V usage is TRBV15 and J usage is TRBJ1-2; D perhaps matches TRBD1 (5 bases). The CDR3 has 13 residues. The germline V gene has CDR1 LNHNV and CDR2 YYDKDF (reference sequence). V dropped 8 bases and J dropped 6 bases, with 16 bases sitting between them. The CDR3 bases are TGTGCCACCGGCTTTTCGGCGGGGGATGGCTACACCTTC. Translated: CATGFSAGDGYTF.

The rearrangement links TRBV2 to TRBJ1-2; 7 nucleotides match TRBD1. The CDR3 has 12 residues. Germline CDR1 reads SNHLY; CDR2 reads FYNNEI. J lost 2 bases, V lost 8 bases, and 2 bases had no gene match. The CDR3 sequence is CASWDRNYGYTF. CDR3 sequence (DNA): TGTGCCAGCTGGGACAGAAACTATGGCTACACCTTC.

In its sample, this clonotype was seen many times. This rearrangement joins TRBV7-9 to TRBJ2-3; 9 bases agree with TRBD2. CDR1 is SEHNR and CDR2 is FQNEAQ in the germline V gene (reference sequence). After removal of 7 bases from V and 3 bases from J, the junction contained 8 bases not matched to a gene. This CDR3 is 15 amino acids long. CDR3 protein: CASTNLAGSTDTQYF. Here the CDR3 DNA reads TGTGCCAGCACGAATCTAGCGGGGAGTACAGATACGCAGTATTTT.

The chain combines TRBV6-5 with TRBJ2-7; 7 bases fit TRBD1. The trim removed 0 bases at V and 2 bases at J, leaving 1 base unmatched. The CDR3 runs to 14 residues. From germline, CDR1 is MNHEY and CDR2 SVGAGI. CDR3 sequence reads: CASSYSQGAYEQYF. CDR3 bases: TGTGCCAGCAGTTACTCGCAGGGGGCCTACGAGCAGTACTTC.

This clonotype has at least ten counts. This chain joins TRBV9 and TRBJ1-2; possibly TRBD1 for D (6 bases). Germline values: CDR1 SGDLS, CDR2 YYNGEE. V gave up 0 bases and J gave up 3 bases, with 9 bases separating them. The CDR3 loop spans 14 amino acids. CDR3 DNA sequence: TGTGCCAGCAGCGTAGAGGACAGCCACTATGGCTACACCTTC. Translating gives CASSVEDSHYGYTF.

By share of the sample, this clonotype is medium-sized. The chain has TRBV15 and TRBJ2-5, with no clear D. CDR3 length: 14 residues. The V gene lost 0 bases and the J gene lost 3 bases, with 8 bases spanning the gap. Germline-derived CDR1 and CDR2 are LNHNV and YYDKDF (reference sequence). CDR3 sequence: CATSRDRTEETQYF. The CDR3 nucleotides are TGTGCCACCAGCAGAGATCGAACAGAAGAGACCCAGTACTTC.

The chain is built from TRBV14 and TRBJ2-1, with 7 bases fitting TRBD1. The germline gives CDR1 SGHDN, CDR2 FVKESK. The CDR3 loop spans 13 amino acids. Unmatched junction bases numbered 5, after V lost 0 bases and J lost 12 bases. CDR3 DNA: TGTGCCAGCAGCCAAGATAGAGGGGGCGGGCAGTTCTTC. Translation gives CASSQDRGGGQFF.

This clonotype was observed many times. The J gene is TRBJ1-1, the V gene TRBV19; 8 bases match TRBD1. The CDR3 is 14 amino acids. CDR1 and CDR2 from the germline V gene are LNHDA and SQIVND (reference sequence). J was trimmed by 3 bases and V by 2 bases; bases with no gene match: 2. The CDR3 region is CASSITGGDTEAFF. The CDR3 DNA reads TGTGCCAGTAGTATAACAGGGGGAGACACTGAAGCTTTCTTT.

Concerning this clonotype itself: A much larger clone lies a single base off, so this may be a read error. The V and J genes are TRBV12-3 or TRBV12-4 and TRBJ2-2; no reliable D call. V shed 2 bases and J shed 3 bases, with 4 bases lying between them. The CDR3 totals 13 residues. The CDR3 loop is CASSLTDTGELFF. The CDR3 DNA follows: TGTGCCAGCAGTTTAACGGACACCGGGGAGCTGTTTTTT.

For this clonotype: The germline gene is not matched at one end of the junction; a read error may be the cause. The gene calls are TRBV10-3 and TRBJ1-5; a weak D match, TRBD1 (6 bases). From germline, CDR1 is ENHRY and CDR2 SYGVKD. The CDR3 loop spans 11 amino acids. The CDR3 nucleotides are TGTGCCATCAGTGATGGACAGCGGGCATTCTTT. As protein: CAISDGQRAFF.

This clonotype was recorded at least ten times. The rearrangement links TRBV20-1 to TRBJ2-5; TRBD1 or TRBD2 may be the D gene (5 bases each). From germline, CDR1 is DFQATT and CDR2 SNEGSKA (reference sequence). Deletions cut 1 base from V and 2 bases from J, with 11 bases between. This CDR3 spans 14 amino acids. For the CDR3, the DNA is TGCAGTGCTAGAGGGAGAGGGGCACAAGAGACCCAGTACTTC. Translation: CSARGRGAQETQYF.

This clonotype was seen many times. CDR3: CASSTGGTQYF. For the CDR3, the DNA is TGTGCCAGCTCCACCGGCGGTACGCAGTATTTT. The chain uses TRBV9 and TRBJ2-3; D gene unclear. V was cut by 7 bases and J by 8 bases, with 11 bases left in between. This CDR3 contains 11 residues. CDR1 and CDR2 (germline): SGDLS, YYNGEE.

The chain links TRBV6-1 to TRBJ2-1, with D maybe TRBD1 (8 bases). This CDR3 contains 14 residues. The V end lost 2 bases, the J end lost 6 bases, and 11 bases lay between the germline ends. Germline V gene lookup returns CDR1 MNHNS and CDR2 SASEGT. As DNA, the CDR3 is TGTGCCAGCAGTGAAAACAGGGGGGGCAATGAGCAGTTCTTC. This codes for CASSENRGGNEQFF.